These 16 T cell receptor beta chains were sequenced from one sample in a study of CD8+ T cells in alopecia areata. Treatment specified: oral pan-JAK inhibitor, 5-10 mg twice daily. RNA was extracted and reverse transcribed into cDNA as the sequencing template. The table came from immunoSEQ multiplex PCR; TCRdb's copy has only in-frame clones and leaves some out. The table includes about 120,000 clones, 45% to 65% detected once. Sample: CD4+ T cells sorted from blood, taken at week 24, from a patient treated with tofacitinib. These receptors all come from a human donor with alopecia areata.

The V and J genes are TRBV2 and TRBJ2-5; 10 positions match TRBD2. This CDR3 contains 14 residues. Germline-derived CDR1 and CDR2 are SNHLY and FYNNEI. Trimming removed 6 bases from V and 5 bases from J; junction bases left unmatched: 6. In DNA form, the CDR3 reads TGTGCCAGCAGAGCTAGCGGGGGAGGTGAGACCCAGTACTTC. Translation: CASRASGGGETQYF.

The chain combines TRBV2 with TRBJ2-1; weak D call: TRBD1 (5 bases). This CDR3 has 14 residues. V lost 4 bases and J 4 bases, leaving 11 bases between the germline ends. CDR1 SNHLY and CDR2 FYNNEI come from the germline V gene. CDR3 bases: TGTGCCAGCAGTGCATTGGGGCTTTACAATGAGCAGTTCTTC. It yields the protein CASSALGLYNEQFF.

This clone was recorded only once. V gene TRBV4-1 combines with J gene TRBJ1-2; a weak D match, TRBD1 (5 bases). The CDR3 is made up of 13 amino acids. V gave up 0 bases and J gave up 4 bases, with 6 bases separating them. Germline CDR1 reads MGHRA; CDR2 reads YSYEKL. The CDR3 loop is CASSQDQGYGYTF. The CDR3, as DNA: TGCGCCAGCAGCCAAGATCAGGGCTATGGCTACACCTTC.

This clone came up a few times. The rearrangement uses TRBV29-1 and TRBJ2-5, with D perhaps matching TRBD1 (5 bases). CDR1 and CDR2 from the germline V gene are SQVTM and ANQGSEA. The CDR3 runs 13 residues. The V end lost 2 bases, the J end lost 3 bases, and 10 bases lay between the germline ends. DNA for the CDR3: TGCAGCGTTGAAAGGGGATTGAAAGAGACCCAGTACTTC. Protein sequence: CSVERGLKETQYF.

V and J are TRBV4-1 and TRBJ1-5, with a possible D match to TRBD1 (5 bases). Germline V CDR1 and CDR2: MGHRA, YSYEKL. This CDR3 region has 15 residues. Trimming removed 0 bases from V and 5 bases from J, with 11 bases in between. The CDR3 nucleotides read TGCGCCAGCAGCCAAGATCAAGGGGCCCATCAGCCCCAGCATTTT. It is translated as CASSQDQGAHQPQHF.

This clone has only one observation. The rearrangement uses TRBV30 and TRBJ1-1, with D uncertain. The CDR3 consists of 13 residues. Trimming removed 1 base at V and 1 base at J, with 7 bases between. Germline lookup yields CDR1 GTSNPN and CDR2 SVGIG (reference sequence). CDR3 in amino acids: CAWSALPNTEAFF. The CDR3 region has the DNA TGTGCCTGGAGTGCACTACCGAACACTGAAGCTTTCTTT.

V is TRBV30 and J is TRBJ1-1, with D possibly matching TRBD1 (5 bases). Per germline, CDR1 GTSNPN and CDR2 SVGIG (reference sequence). The CDR3 is 12 amino acids. V was trimmed by 1 base and J by 6 bases, leaving 9 bases between them. The CDR3 DNA sequence: TGTGCCTGGAGTGAGGGGTGGGCTGAAGCTTTCTTT. This sequence encodes CAWSEGWAEAFF.

The genes are TRBV11-2 and TRBJ1-5; TRBD1 aligns across 9 bases. The CDR3 is made up of 15 amino acids. From germline, CDR1 is SGHAT and CDR2 FQNNGV. The V and J ends lost 5 bases and 4 bases, in that order; junction bases with no gene match: 6. This chain's CDR3 is CASSRGTGRNQPQHF. In nucleotides, the CDR3 is TGTGCCAGCAGCCGTGGGACAGGGAGAAATCAGCCCCAGCATTTT.

V gene TRBV29-1 combines with J gene TRBJ2-1; D possibly corresponds to TRBD1 (7 bases). Germline V gene data show CDR1 as SQVTM and CDR2 as ANQGSEA. Trimming took 6 bases from V and 9 from J, leaving 15 bases between them. CDR3 size: 12 residues. Written as DNA, the CDR3 is TGCAGCGTCCCCTCAGGGGGGTTTGAGCAGTTCTTC. Translation: CSVPSGGFEQFF.

The chain recombines TRBV7-3 with TRBJ1-1, with D possibly matching TRBD1 (5 bases). Germline V lookup: CDR1 SGHTA, CDR2 FQGTGA. Trimming cost V 5 bases and J 11 bases, with 18 bases left between them. CDR3 length: 13 amino acids. Here the CDR3 DNA reads TGTGCCAGCAGCCCGGACCGTGGGGGTAGGGCTTTCTTT. This translates into CASSPDRGGRAFF.

This clone was counted a few times. CDR3 loop: CASSFGQVSTDTQYF. CDR3 sequence (DNA): TGTGCCAGCAGCTTCGGACAGGTGTCCACAGATACGCAGTATTTT. The genes are TRBV7-9 and TRBJ2-3, with 7 bases matching TRBD1. The germline V gene encodes CDR1 SEHNR and CDR2 FQNEAQ (reference sequence). The CDR3 has 15 amino acids. The V gene end was trimmed by 3 bases and the J gene end by 2 bases; junction bases not matched to a gene: 5.

This clone was found once. This chain connects TRBV29-1 to TRBJ1-5; no definite D call. V lost 4 bases and J 2 bases, leaving 12 bases between the germline ends. Per germline, CDR1 SQVTM and CDR2 ANQGSEA. The CDR3 loop spans 14 amino acids. The CDR3 DNA follows: TGCAGCGTTGTCGAAGGGTATGGCAATCAGCCCCAGCATTTT. Amino acid sequence: CSVVEGYGNQPQHF. The full variable domain, rest sourced from reference TRBV29-1 and TRBJ1-5, is SAVISQKPSRDICQRGTSLTIQCQVDSQVTMMFWYRQQPGQSLTLIATANQGSEATYESGFVIDKFPISRPNLTFSTLTVSNMSPEDSSIYLCSVVEGYGNQPQHFGDGTRLSIL.

The V call is TRBV4-1, the J call TRBJ2-1; D perhaps matches TRBD2 (5 bases). The CDR3 sequence is 16 residues long. CDR1 is MGHRA and CDR2 is YSYEKL in the germline V gene. Trimming left V 4 bases short and J 6 bases short, with 19 bases between. CDR3 sequence reads: CASSPAAGAGRNEQFF. The CDR3 nucleotides are TGCGCCAGCAGCCCAGCGGCAGGCGCGGGCCGCAATGAGCAGTTCTTC.

This clone was seen a handful of times. V and J are TRBV2 and TRBJ2-7; D remains ambiguous. V was clipped by 6 bases and J by 0 bases, with 12 bases between them. The CDR3 is 14 amino acids. Germline V gives CDR1 SNHLY, CDR2 FYNNEI. The CDR3 DNA follows: TGTGCCAGCAGACTACTACCCACCTCCTACGAGCAGTACTTC. It codes for CASRLLPTSYEQYF.

This clone was counted only a few times. This chain joins TRBV19 and TRBJ1-5; 8 bases are shared with TRBD1. There are 16 residues in the CDR3. Germline V gene data show CDR1 as LNHDA and CDR2 as SQIVND (reference sequence). V lost 8 bases and J lost 2; bases outside the gene matches: 11. CDR3 loop: CASLLQGAPGNQPQHF. CDR3 nucleotide sequence: TGTGCCAGTCTACTCCAGGGGGCGCCGGGCAATCAGCCCCAGCATTTT. The whole variable domain, filled in from reference TRBV19 and TRBJ1-5, reads DGGITQSPKYLFRKEGQNVTLSCEQNLNHDAMYWYRQDPGQGLRLIYYSQIVNDFQKGDIAEGYSVSREKKESFPLTVTSAQKNPTAFYLCASLLQGAPGNQPQHFGDGTRLSIL.

The rearrangement joins TRBV5-4 to TRBJ2-1; D possibly corresponds to TRBD2 (5 bases). The germline V gene encodes CDR1 SGHNT and CDR2 YYREEE (reference sequence). Between the trimmed V and J ends, which lost 6 bases and 6 bases, there was a span of 10 bases. There are 12 residues in the CDR3. The CDR3 protein is CASITTTNEQFF. CDR3 DNA sequence: TGTGCCAGCATCACGACTACCAATGAGCAGTTCTTC.